A selection of T cell receptor beta chains follows, all from one sample in a study of OX40 agonist ivuxolimab in advanced cancers. Libraries were prepared by immunoSEQ multiplex PCR; TCRdb keeps only in-frame clonotypes and omits some of them. This sample carries around 74,000 clones, 85% to 95% of them seen once, and the ten largest clones take roughly 11%. The input for sequencing was CD4+ or CD8+ T cells sorted from blood, taken in a trial of the OX40 agonist ivuxolimab. Receptors were obtained from an adult with an advanced solid tumor such as melanoma, head and neck, liver or kidney cancer. Both conserved end residues are part of each CDR3. A D gene is named only where the DNA matches it firmly. A row's size may be missing; if present it is once, few, many or a size class.

.,.,TRBV7-8,TRBJ1-4,CASSESGGHSGEKLFF,TGTGCCAGCAGCGAATCGGGCGGACATTCGGGTGAAAAACTGTTTTTT
TRBD1,.,TRBV30,TRBJ1-1,CAWSRGQGKTEAFF,TGTGCCTGGAGTAGGGGACAGGGGAAAACTGAAGCTTTCTTT
TRBD1,.,TRBV5-1,TRBJ1-2,CASSPPTGVYGYTF,TGCGCCAGCAGCCCTCCTACAGGGGTCTATGGCTACACCTTC
.,.,TRBV7-9,TRBJ1-2,CASSPIGAGAWDYGYTF,TGTGCCAGCAGCCCTATCGGTGCTGGGGCCTGGGATTATGGCTACACCTTC
.,.,TRBV19,TRBJ2-5,CASSPLTRETQYF,TGTGCCAGTAGTCCCCTAACCAGGGAGACCCAGTACTTC
TRBD1,once,TRBV29-1,TRBJ1-2,CSVEEPRDRGGGYTF,TGCAGCGTTGAGGAGCCCCGGGACAGGGGCGGTGGCTACACCTTC
.,once,TRBV6-6,TRBJ2-7,CASSYIGERASYEQYF,TGTGCCAGCAGTTACATCGGGGAAAGGGCCTCCTACGAGCAGTACTTC
.,.,TRBV10-3,TRBJ1-1,CAISEVTVGGGEAFF,TGTGCCATCAGTGAGGTTACAGTTGGGGGGGGTGAAGCTTTCTTT
TRBD1,once,TRBV7-6,TRBJ2-7,CASSPGTADYEQYF,TGTGCCAGCAGCCCGGGGACAGCCGATTACGAGCAGTACTTC
TRBD2,.,TRBV4-3,TRBJ2-1,CASSPGLAGGPPYNEQFF,TGCGCCAGCAGCCCGGGACTAGCGGGGGGGCCGCCCTACAATGAGCAGTTCTTC
.,.,TRBV11-3,TRBJ2-5,CASSLLYGETQYF,TGTGCCAGCAGCCTCCTCTACGGAGAGACCCAGTACTTC
.,.,TRBV5-4,TRBJ1-5,CASSLGGGQPQHF,TGTGCCAGCAGTCTGGGGGGTGGTCAACCCCAGCATTTT
.,once,TRBV27,TRBJ2-7,CASSLSGLPYEQYF,TGTGCCAGCAGTTTAAGCGGACTGCCCTACGAGCAGTACTTC
.,.,TRBV6-5,TRBJ1-5,CASSYSTSNQPQHF,TGTGCCAGCAGTTACTCGACCAGCAATCAGCCCCAGCATTTT
.,.,TRBV4-1,TRBJ2-7,CASSQEGEFGVVSYEQYF,TGCGCCAGCAGCCAAGAAGGCGAGTTCGGGGTGGTCTCCTACGAGCAGTACTTC
TRBD2,.,TRBV27,TRBJ2-2,CASTPMVAGGRVTGELFF,TGTGCCAGCACCCCAATGGTAGCGGGGGGGCGCGTCACCGGGGAGCTGTTTTTT
TRBD1,.,TRBV27,TRBJ2-7,CASSSPVGQGTHEQYF,TGTGCCAGCAGTTCCCCCGTCGGACAGGGAACCCACGAGCAGTACTTC
TRBD1,.,TRBV6-5,TRBJ1-5,CASSIGTENQPQHF,TGTGCCAGCAGCATCGGGACAGAGAATCAGCCCCAGCATTTT
.,.,TRBV13,TRBJ1-2,CASSLPPNGYTF,TGTGCCAGCAGCTTGCCCCCTAATGGCTACACCTTC
.,once,TRBV6-5,TRBJ2-1,CASSGPGIIEQFF,TGTGCCAGCAGTGGCCCCGGTATTATTGAGCAGTTCTTC
.,once,TRBV15,TRBJ1-4,CATSRDPTGTMTSTNEKLFF,TGTGCCACCAGCAGAGATCCAACAGGGACCATGACTTCAACTAATGAAAAACTGTTTTTT
.,once,TRBV29-1,TRBJ2-1,CSVERSEQFF,TGCAGCGTTGAACGGAGTGAGCAGTTCTTC
TRBD2,.,TRBV7-9,TRBJ2-1,CASSPGLAGSYNEQFF,TGTGCCAGCAGCCCGGGACTAGCGGGCTCCTACAATGAGCAGTTCTTC
TRBD2,.,TRBV6-7,TRBJ2-3,CASSYGGLAGGQEEETQYF,TGTGCCAGCAGTTACGGCGGACTAGCGGGGGGGCAGGAGGAGGAAACGCAGTATTTT
.,.,TRBV7-3,TRBJ1-1,CASSLKGGITTEAFF,TGTGCCAGCAGCTTAAAGGGGGGAATCACAACTGAAGCTTTCTTT
.,.,TRBV29-1,TRBJ2-7,CSVEKLGERGYEQYF,TGCAGCGTTGAAAAACTGGGGGAAAGGGGGTACGAGCAGTACTTC
TRBD2,.,TRBV11-2,TRBJ2-1,CASSFTGGPLGPEQFF,TGTGCCAGCAGCTTTACGGGGGGGCCCCTAGGTCCTGAGCAGTTCTTC
TRBD1,.,TRBV18,TRBJ2-5,CASCPNAGGVQETQYF,TGTGCCAGCTGCCCCAATGCAGGGGGAGTACAAGAGACCCAGTACTTC
.,.,TRBV7-9,TRBJ1-1,CASSSDGRNTEAFF,TGTGCCAGCAGCTCCGACGGGCGGAACACTGAAGCTTTCTTT
.,.,TRBV6-5,TRBJ1-6,CASSYDGYNSPLHF,TGTGCCAGCAGTTACGACGGTTATAATTCACCCCTCCACTTT
.,.,TRBV25-1,TRBJ1-3,CASSTSGWGAGNTIYF,TGTGCCAGCAGTACCAGTGGGTGGGGAGCGGGAAACACCATATATTTT
.,.,TRBV6-6,TRBJ2-1,CASSYPERNNEQFF,TGTGCCAGCAGTTACCCGGAACGTAACAATGAGCAGTTCTTC
TRBD2,.,TRBV6-1,TRBJ2-7,CASSWTSGVYEQYF,TGTGCCAGCAGCTGGACTAGCGGGGTGTACGAGCAGTACTTC
.,.,TRBV27,TRBJ2-3,CASSPGVWVTDTQYF,TGTGCCAGCAGCCCAGGGGTTTGGGTCACAGATACGCAGTATTTT
TRBD1,.,TRBV10-3,TRBJ1-1,CAISESGTGGLNTEAFF,TGTGCCATCAGTGAGTCTGGGACAGGGGGGCTGAACACTGAAGCTTTCTTT
.,.,TRBV4-1,TRBJ2-7,CASSQEEAYEQYF,TGCGCCAGCAGCCAAGAAGAGGCCTACGAGCAGTACTTC
.,.,TRBV27,TRBJ1-2,CASSFGGYYGYTF,TGTGCCAGCAGTTTCGGGGGCTACTATGGCTACACCTTC
.,few,TRBV4-2,TRBJ1-2,CASSLPGTEDYTF,TGTGCCAGCAGCCTCCCCGGGACGGAAGACTACACCTTC
TRBD1,once,TRBV7-9,TRBJ2-7,CASSSEPGQGDYYEQYF,TGTGCCAGCAGCTCGGAACCGGGACAGGGGGATTACTACGAGCAGTACTTC
.,.,TRBV13,TRBJ1-5,CASSQRGDGQPQHF,TGTGCCAGCAGCCAAAGGGGGGATGGTCAGCCCCAGCATTTT
TRBD2,.,TRBV10-3,TRBJ2-7,CAISETSGGYEQYF,TGTGCCATCAGTGAGACTAGCGGGGGATACGAGCAGTACTTC
.,.,TRBV7-2,TRBJ2-3,CASSRLGARTDTQYF,TGTGCCAGCAGCCGGTTGGGGGCCCGCACAGATACGCAGTATTTT
.,.,TRBV29-1,TRBJ1-3,CSVVVTSGNTIYF,TGCAGCGTTGTAGTGACCTCTGGAAACACCATATATTTT
TRBD1,.,TRBV25-1,TRBJ2-7,CASSRDRGFYEQYF,TGTGCCAGCTCTCGGGACAGGGGATTCTACGAGCAGTACTTC
.,.,TRBV19,TRBJ2-2,CASSYQGNTGELFF,TGTGCCAGTAGTTACCAGGGCAACACCGGGGAGCTGTTTTTT
.,.,TRBV9,TRBJ2-3,CASSPQGGGYTDTQYF,TGTGCCAGCAGCCCCCAGGGGGGGGGCTACACAGATACGCAGTATTTT
.,.,TRBV4-1,TRBJ1-5,CASSQLGPGNQPQHF,TGCGCCAGCAGCCAACTAGGCCCGGGCAATCAGCCCCAGCATTTT
.,.,TRBV6-5,TRBJ1-2,CASSYSPGAYGYTF,TGTGCCAGCAGTTACTCGCCAGGGGCCTATGGCTACACCTTC
TRBD1,.,TRBV4-2,TRBJ2-7,CASSQDPISGTGYHEQYF,TGTGCCAGCAGCCAAGACCCCATTTCCGGGACAGGGTATCACGAGCAGTACTTC
TRBD1,.,TRBV29-1,TRBJ2-7,CSGETGYEQYF,TGCAGCGGAGAGACAGGGTACGAGCAGTACTTC
TRBD2,.,TRBV9,TRBJ2-5,CASSGLAGGPGQETQYF,TGTGCCAGCAGCGGGCTAGCGGGGGGGCCCGGACAAGAGACCCAGTACTTC
TRBD1,.,TRBV10-3,TRBJ2-3,CATSNRGQGKSTDTQYF,TGTGCCACCTCTAACCGCGGACAGGGGAAGTCGACAGATACGCAGTATTTT
.,few,TRBV27,TRBJ2-2,CASGWAGLTGELFF,TGTGCCAGCGGTTGGGCGGGGCTCACCGGGGAGCTGTTTTTT
.,.,TRBV6-1,TRBJ1-4,CASGLDSLYKLFF,TGTGCCAGCGGGTTGGACAGTCTCTACAAACTGTTTTTT
TRBD2,.,TRBV7-6,TRBJ2-7,CASSLESPSGGYYEQYF,TGTGCCAGCAGCTTAGAGTCCCCTAGCGGGGGGTACTACGAGCAGTACTTC
.,.,TRBV7-8,TRBJ2-7,CASSSDPDYPYEQYF,TGTGCCAGCAGCTCGGACCCGGATTACCCCTACGAGCAGTACTTC
.,.,TRBV29-1,TRBJ1-1,CSVPTGNTEAFF,TGCAGCGTCCCTACAGGGAACACTGAAGCTTTCTTT
TRBD2,.,TRBV27,TRBJ2-1,CASLRGTNYNEQFF,TGTGCCAGCCTCCGGGGGACTAACTACAATGAGCAGTTCTTC
TRBD1,.,TRBV13,TRBJ1-3,CASSLGTGGSSGNTIYF,TGTGCCAGCAGCTTAGGCACAGGGGGATCCTCTGGAAACACCATATATTTT
TRBD1,.,TRBV10-3,TRBJ1-2,CAISESRDRVGGYTF,TGTGCCATCAGTGAGTCGCGAGACAGGGTGGGTGGCTACACCTTC